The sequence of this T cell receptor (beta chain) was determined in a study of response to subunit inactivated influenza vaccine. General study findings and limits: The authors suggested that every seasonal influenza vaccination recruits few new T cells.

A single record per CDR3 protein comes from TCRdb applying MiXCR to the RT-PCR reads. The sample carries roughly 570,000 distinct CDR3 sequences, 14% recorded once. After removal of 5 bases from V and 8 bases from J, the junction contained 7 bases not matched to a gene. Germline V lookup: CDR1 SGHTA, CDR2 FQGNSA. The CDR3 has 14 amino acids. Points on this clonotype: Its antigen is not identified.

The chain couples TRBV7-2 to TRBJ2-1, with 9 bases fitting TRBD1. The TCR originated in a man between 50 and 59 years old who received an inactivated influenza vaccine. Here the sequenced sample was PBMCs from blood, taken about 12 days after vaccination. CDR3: CASSTRTGAYEQFF. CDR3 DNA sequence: TGTGCCAGCAGCACAAGGACAGGGGCGTATGAGCAGTTCTTC.